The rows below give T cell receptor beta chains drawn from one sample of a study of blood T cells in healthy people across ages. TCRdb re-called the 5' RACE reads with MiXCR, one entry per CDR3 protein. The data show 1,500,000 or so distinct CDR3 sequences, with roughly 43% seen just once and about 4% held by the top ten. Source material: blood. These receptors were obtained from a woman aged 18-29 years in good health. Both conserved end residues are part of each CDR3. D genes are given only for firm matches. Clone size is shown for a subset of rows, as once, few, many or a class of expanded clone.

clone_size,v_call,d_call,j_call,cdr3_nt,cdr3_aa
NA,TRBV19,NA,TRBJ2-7,TGTGCCAGTTCGCCTACATTAGACGGATCCTACGAGCAGTACTTC,CASSPTLDGSYEQYF
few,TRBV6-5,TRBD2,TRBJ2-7,TGTGCCAGCAGCCGACTAGCCTCGCCCAATGAGCAGTACTTC,CASSRLASPNEQYF
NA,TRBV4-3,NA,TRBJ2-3,TGCGCCAGCAGCCAAGGGAGGGAGGCAAGCACCCTCACAGATACGCAGTATTTT,CASSQGREASTLTDTQYF
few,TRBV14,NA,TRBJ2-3,TGTGCCAGCAGCCATGAGCGGCGGGCCCACACAGATACGCAGTATTTT,CASSHERRAHTDTQYF
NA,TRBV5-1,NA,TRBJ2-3,TGCGCCAGCAGCTTCCCAGGACAGTTCACAGATACGCAGTATTTT,CASSFPGQFTDTQYF
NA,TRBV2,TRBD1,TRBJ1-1,TGTGCCAGCAGGGATGACAGGGGCACTGAAGCTTTCTTT,CASRDDRGTEAFF
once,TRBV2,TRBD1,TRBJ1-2,TGTGTCAGCAGCCCGGGACAGGGGGTAGGCTACACCTTC,CVSSPGQGVGYTF
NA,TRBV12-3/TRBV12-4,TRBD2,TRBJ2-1,TGTGCCAGCAGTTCGACCCAAGGGACTAGCTTATACAATGAGCAGTTCTTC,CASSSTQGTSLYNEQFF
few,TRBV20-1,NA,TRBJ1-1,TGCAATGCAAATAAAGAGGAGATGAACACTGAAGCTTTCTTT,CNANKEEMNTEAFF
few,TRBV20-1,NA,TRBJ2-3,TGCAGTCGAGGGCCAGGGCTGACAGATACGCAGTATTTT,CSRGPGLTDTQYF
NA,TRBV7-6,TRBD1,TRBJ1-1,TGTGCCAGCAGCTCAAGGGGGCCCGGGACTGAAGCTTTCTTT,CASSSRGPGTEAFF
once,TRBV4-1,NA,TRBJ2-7,TGCGCCAGCAGCCAAGGTTCCTCCTCGGTGCTCGTCTCCTACGAGCAGTACTTC,CASSQGSSSVLVSYEQYF
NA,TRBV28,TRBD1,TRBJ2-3,TGTGCCAGCAGTACACCACAGGGGAAGGGCACAGATACGCAGTATTTT,CASSTPQGKGTDTQYF
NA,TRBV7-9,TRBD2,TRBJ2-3,TGTGCCAGCAGCTTAGCATTCCGGAGCGGGAGAGGGAGGAGCACAGATACGCAGTATTTT,CASSLAFRSGRGRSTDTQYF
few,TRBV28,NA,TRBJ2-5,TGTGCCAGCAGACCTCCTTACAGGCCCCAAGAGACCCAGTACTTC,CASRPPYRPQETQYF
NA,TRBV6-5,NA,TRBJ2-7,TGTGCCAGCAGTTACTCGTCCGGGGCCAACGAGCAGTACTTC,CASSYSSGANEQYF
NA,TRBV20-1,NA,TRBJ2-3,TGCAGTGCTAGAGTTCCGAGGCCCACAGATACGCAGTATTTT,CSARVPRPTDTQYF
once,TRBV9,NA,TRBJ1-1,TGTGCCAGCGCGGGGGTCGGGTCTGAAGCTTTCTTT,CASAGVGSEAFF
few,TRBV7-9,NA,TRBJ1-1,TGTGCCAGCAGCGTAGAGTGGCAGGCCGAAGCTTTCTTT,CASSVEWQAEAFF
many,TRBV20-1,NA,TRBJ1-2,TGCAGTGCTAGAGATTTCGGGGGGGCGTTCTATGGCTACACCTTC,CSARDFGGAFYGYTF
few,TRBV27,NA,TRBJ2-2,TGTGCCAGCAGGCACAGGGTGGACACCGGGGAGCTGTTTTTT,CASRHRVDTGELFF
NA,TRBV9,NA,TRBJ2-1,TGTGCCAGCAGCGTAGTAGGGGACGTCTACAATGAGCAGTTCTTC,CASSVVGDVYNEQFF
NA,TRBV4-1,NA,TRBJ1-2,TGCGCCAGCAGACCAAGCGTCGCAGATGGCTACACCTTC,CASRPSVADGYTF
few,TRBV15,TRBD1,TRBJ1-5,TGTGCCACCAGCGGGTGGACAGGGTCCAATCAGCCCCAGCATTTT,CATSGWTGSNQPQHF
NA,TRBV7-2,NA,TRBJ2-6,TGTGCCAGCAGCTACGCCGCCTCTGGGGCCAACGTCCTGACTTTC,CASSYAASGANVLTF
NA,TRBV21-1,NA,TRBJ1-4,TGTGCCAGCAGCACAAAACTGGGTGAAGCTAATGAAAAACTGTTTTTT,CASSTKLGEANEKLFF
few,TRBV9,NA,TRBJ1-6,TGTGCCAGCAGCGCCGTCATAGCCCATTCACCCCTCCACTTT,CASSAVIAHSPLHF
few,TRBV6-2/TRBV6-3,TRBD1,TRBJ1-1,TGTGCCAGCAGTCCCATGATACGGACAGGGCGGGGGACTGAAGCTTTCTTT,CASSPMIRTGRGTEAFF
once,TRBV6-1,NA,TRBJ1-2,TGTGCCAGCAGTGAAGGGGGGGAGATATATGGCTACACCTTC,CASSEGGEIYGYTF
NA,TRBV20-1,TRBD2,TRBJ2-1,TGCAGTGCTACAATTAGCGGGAGCTCCTACAATGAGCAGTTCTTC,CSATISGSSYNEQFF
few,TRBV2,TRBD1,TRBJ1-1,TGTGCCAGCAATTCGGACAGGGGGCTTGGAGCTTTCTTT,CASNSDRGLGAFF
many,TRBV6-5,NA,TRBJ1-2,TGTGCCAGCAGTTGGGACCGGTATGCCTACACCTTC,CASSWDRYAYTF
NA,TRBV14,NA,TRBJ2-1,TGTGCCAGCATCCAAGAATTTAGCGTAGGGCAGTTCTTC,CASIQEFSVGQFF
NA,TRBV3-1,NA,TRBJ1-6,TGTGCCAGCAGCCAAGATCACACCCTGGATTCACCCCTCCACTTT,CASSQDHTLDSPLHF
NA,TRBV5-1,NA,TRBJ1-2,TGCGCCAGCAGCTTGGCCGATGATTCTTATGGCTACACCTTC,CASSLADDSYGYTF
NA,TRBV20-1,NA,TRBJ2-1,TGCAGTGCTTCCCCGGCGGGTGACTACAATGAGCAGTTCTTC,CSASPAGDYNEQFF
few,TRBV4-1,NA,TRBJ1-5,TGCGCCAGCAGCCAAGAGGGGAGGGGTAGCAATCAGCCCCAGCATTTT,CASSQEGRGSNQPQHF
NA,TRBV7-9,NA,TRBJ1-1,TGTGCCAGCAGCTTTCCTGGAATGGGGAACACTGAAGCTTTCTTT,CASSFPGMGNTEAFF
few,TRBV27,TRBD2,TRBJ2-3,TGTGCCAGCAGTGGGGGACTAGCCTTCACAGATACGCAGTATTTT,CASSGGLAFTDTQYF
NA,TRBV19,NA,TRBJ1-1,TGTGCCAGTAGTTCGGGACGGGGGGTCATCACTGAAGCTTTCTTT,CASSSGRGVITEAFF
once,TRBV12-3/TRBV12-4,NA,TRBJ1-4,TGTGCCAGCAGTCCCGCAGGACAGCCTAATGAAAAACTGTTTTTT,CASSPAGQPNEKLFF
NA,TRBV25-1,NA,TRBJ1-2,TGTGCCAGCAGTGATGCCAGCGTAATTAACTATGGCTACACCTTC,CASSDASVINYGYTF
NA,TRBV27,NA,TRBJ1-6,NA,CASSLWGSGNSPLYF
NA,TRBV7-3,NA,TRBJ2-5,TGTGCCAGCAGCTTAATGACTAGAGAGACCCAGTACTTC,CASSLMTRETQYF
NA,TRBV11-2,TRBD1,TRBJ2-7,TGTGCCAGCAGCTGGGGCGGGACAGGGGAAATTCCTTACGAGCAGTACTTC,CASSWGGTGEIPYEQYF
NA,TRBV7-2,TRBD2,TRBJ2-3,TGTGCCAGCAGCTTAGAACCACTAGCGGGGGGCACAGATACGCAGTATTTT,CASSLEPLAGGTDTQYF
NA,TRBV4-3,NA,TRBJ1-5,TGCGCCAGCAGCCCCACGGGGGCGGGCAATCAGTCCCAGCATTTT,CASSPTGAGNQSQHF
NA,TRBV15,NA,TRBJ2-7,TGTGCCACCAGCAGAGAAGGGGGAGCCTACAATGAGCAGTACTTC,CATSREGGAYNEQYF
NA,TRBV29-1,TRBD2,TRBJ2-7,TGCAGCGTACCAGGGCGGGAGGCCTACAATGAGCAGTACTTC,CSVPGREAYNEQYF
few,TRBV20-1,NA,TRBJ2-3,TGCAGTGCTAGAGATCGGGTCAGTCCCACAGATACGCAGTATTTT,CSARDRVSPTDTQYF
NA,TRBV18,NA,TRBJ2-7,TGTGCCAGCTCACCTCCCAGAGCAGGGGCGAATGAGCAGTACTTC,CASSPPRAGANEQYF
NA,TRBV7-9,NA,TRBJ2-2,TGTGCCAGCAGCTCCCGCAGGGACAACACCGGGGAGCTGTTTTTT,CASSSRRDNTGELFF
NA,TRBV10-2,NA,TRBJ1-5,TGCGCCAGCAGTCCGGCAGGCTGGCAGCCCCAGCATTTT,CASSPAGWQPQHF
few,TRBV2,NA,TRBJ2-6,TGTGCCACCAGTCCGTCCCCGGGAGTCCTGACTTTC,CATSPSPGVLTF
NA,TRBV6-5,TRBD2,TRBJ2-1,TGTGCCAGCAGACACCATTTAGCGGGAGTCTACAGTGAGCAGTTCTTC,CASRHHLAGVYSEQFF
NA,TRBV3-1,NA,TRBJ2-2,TGTGCCAGCAGCCAAGAAACAGGGTCCCCCCTGGGCGGGGAGCTGTTTTTT,CASSQETGSPLGGELFF
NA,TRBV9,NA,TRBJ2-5,TGTGCCAGCAGCGTAGATACGAACGACGATGAGCAGTACTTC,CASSVDTNDDEQYF
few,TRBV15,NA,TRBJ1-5,TGTGCCACCAGCAGAGATAGTGTTCAGCCCCAGCATTTT,CATSRDSVQPQHF
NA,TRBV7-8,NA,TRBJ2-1,TGTGCCAGCAGCCGATACCCACCGGGGAAGGATGAGCAGTTCTTC,CASSRYPPGKDEQFF
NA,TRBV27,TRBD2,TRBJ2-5,TGTGCCAGCAGTTTAAACACGGGACTAGCGGGAGTTGGCCAGTACTTC,CASSLNTGLAGVGQYF